The present T cell receptor beta chain was sequenced within a study of shared clonotypes between healthy human individuals. For the study at large: A few men and a couple of women, aged 18 to 49, were donors. CD4 naive and CD4 memory each took three plates per donor, while CD8 naive took two and CD8 memory one.

Only CD45RO-negative cells positively selected for CCR7 counted as naive CD8 cells, so terminally differentiated effector memory CD45RA+ cells were excluded. Libraries were prepared by immunoSEQ multiplex PCR; TCRdb keeps only in-frame clonotypes and omits some of them. Of 1.5 million to 2.5 million clones listed, over 85% are singletons. The V gene's germline CDR1 is SQVTM and CDR2 ANQGSEA. V trimming: 3 bases; J trimming: 4 bases; junction bases outside the gene matches: 6. CDR3 length: 14 residues. The chain recombines TRBV29-1 with TRBJ2-3; 8 bases agree with TRBD2. This clonotype was obtained from a man younger than 35 in good health. Sequencing was performed on naive CD8+ T cells sorted from blood. CDR3 residues: CSVDGSGEADTQYF. Here the CDR3 DNA reads TGCAGCGTTGACGGTAGCGGGGAGGCAGATACGCAGTATTTT.